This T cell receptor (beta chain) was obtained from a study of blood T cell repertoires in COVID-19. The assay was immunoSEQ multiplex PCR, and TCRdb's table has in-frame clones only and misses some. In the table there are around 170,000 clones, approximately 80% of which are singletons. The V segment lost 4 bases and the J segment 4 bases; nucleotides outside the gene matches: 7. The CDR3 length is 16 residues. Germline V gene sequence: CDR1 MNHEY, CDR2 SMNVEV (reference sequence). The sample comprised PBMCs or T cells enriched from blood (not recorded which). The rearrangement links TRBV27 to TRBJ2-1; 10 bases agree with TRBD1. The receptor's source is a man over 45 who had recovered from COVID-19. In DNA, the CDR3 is TGTGCCAGCAGTTACCAGACAGGGGGCATATACAATGAGCAGTTCTTC. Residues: CASSYQTGGIYNEQFF.